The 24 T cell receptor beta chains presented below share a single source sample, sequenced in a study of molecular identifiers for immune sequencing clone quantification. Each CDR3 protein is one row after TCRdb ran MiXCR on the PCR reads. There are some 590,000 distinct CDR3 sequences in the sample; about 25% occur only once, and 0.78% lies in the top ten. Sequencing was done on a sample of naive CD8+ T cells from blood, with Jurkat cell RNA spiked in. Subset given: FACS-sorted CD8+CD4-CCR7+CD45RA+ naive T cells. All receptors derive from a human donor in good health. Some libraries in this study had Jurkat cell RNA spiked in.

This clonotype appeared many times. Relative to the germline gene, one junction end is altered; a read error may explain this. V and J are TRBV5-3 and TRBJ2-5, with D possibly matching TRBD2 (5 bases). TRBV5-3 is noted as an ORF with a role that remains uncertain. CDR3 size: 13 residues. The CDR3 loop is CASSSADQETQYF. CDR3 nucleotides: TGTGCCAGCAGCTCAGCGGACCAAGAGACCCAGTACTTC.

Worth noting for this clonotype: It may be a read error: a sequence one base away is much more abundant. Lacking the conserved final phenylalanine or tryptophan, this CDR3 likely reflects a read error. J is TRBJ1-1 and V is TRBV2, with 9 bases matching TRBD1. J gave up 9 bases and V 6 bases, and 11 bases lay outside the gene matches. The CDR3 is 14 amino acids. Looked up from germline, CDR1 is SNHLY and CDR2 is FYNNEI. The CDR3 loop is CASRDGTGLSKAFL. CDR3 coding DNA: TGTGCCAGCAGAGACGGGACAGGGCTTTCGAAAGCTTTCCTT.

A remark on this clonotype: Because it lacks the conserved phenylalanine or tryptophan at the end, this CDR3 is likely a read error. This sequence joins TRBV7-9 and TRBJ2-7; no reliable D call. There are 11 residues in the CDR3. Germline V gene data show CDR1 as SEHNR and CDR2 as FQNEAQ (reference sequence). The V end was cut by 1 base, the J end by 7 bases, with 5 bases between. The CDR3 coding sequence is TGTGCCAGCAGCTTAGTTGGGGAGCAGTACCTC. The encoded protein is CASSLVGEQYL.

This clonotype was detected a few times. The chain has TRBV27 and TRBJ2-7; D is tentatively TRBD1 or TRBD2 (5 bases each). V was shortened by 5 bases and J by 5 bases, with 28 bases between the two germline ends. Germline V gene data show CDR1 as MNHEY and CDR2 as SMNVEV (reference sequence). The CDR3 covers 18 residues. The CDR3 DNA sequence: TGTGCCAGCAGTCCACGACAGAGGGTGCGTGCCCTCACGGACGAGCAGTACTTC. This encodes CASSPRQRVRALTDEQYF.

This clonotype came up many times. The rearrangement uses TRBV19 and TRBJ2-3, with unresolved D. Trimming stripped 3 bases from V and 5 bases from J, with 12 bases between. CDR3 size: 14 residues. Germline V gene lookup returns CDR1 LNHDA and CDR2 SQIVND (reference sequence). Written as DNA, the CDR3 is TGTGCCAGTAGTATTGGTATAGGGCGAGATACGCAGTATTTT. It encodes CASSIGIGRDTQYF.

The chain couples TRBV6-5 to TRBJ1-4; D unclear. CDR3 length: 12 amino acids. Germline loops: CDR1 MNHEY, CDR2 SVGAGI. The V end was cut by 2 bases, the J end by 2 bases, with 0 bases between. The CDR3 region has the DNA TGTGCCAGCAGTTACACTAATGAAAAACTGTTTTTT. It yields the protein CASSYTNEKLFF.

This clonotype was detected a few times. CDR3 DNA sequence: TGTGCCAGCAGTTACGGTTTTGAGACCCAGTACTTC. Translating gives CASSYGFETQYF. The chain carries TRBV6-5 and TRBJ2-5; D ambiguous. Per the germline V gene, CDR1 is MNHEY and CDR2 is SVGAGI. The CDR3 extends over 12 amino acids. V was clipped by 2 bases and J by 5 bases, with 6 bases between them.

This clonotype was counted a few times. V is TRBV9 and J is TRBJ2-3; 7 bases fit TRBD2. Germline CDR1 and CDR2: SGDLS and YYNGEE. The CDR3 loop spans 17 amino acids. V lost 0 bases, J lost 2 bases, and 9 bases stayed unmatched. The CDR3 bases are TGTGCCAGCAGCGTAGCTGCAGCGGGGCTCTCCACAGATACGCAGTATTTT. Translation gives CASSVAAAGLSTDTQYF.

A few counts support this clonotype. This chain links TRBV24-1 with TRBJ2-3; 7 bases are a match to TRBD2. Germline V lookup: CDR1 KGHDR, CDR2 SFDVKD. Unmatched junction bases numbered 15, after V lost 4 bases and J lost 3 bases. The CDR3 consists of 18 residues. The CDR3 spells CATSDQLERRGGTDTQYF. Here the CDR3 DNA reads TGTGCCACCAGTGACCAACTCGAGAGGAGGGGAGGGACAGATACGCAGTATTTT.

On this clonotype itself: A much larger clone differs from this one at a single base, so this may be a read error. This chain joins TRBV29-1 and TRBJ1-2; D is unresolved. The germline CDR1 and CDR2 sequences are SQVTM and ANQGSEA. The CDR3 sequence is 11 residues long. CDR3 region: CSVATMYGHTF. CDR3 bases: TGCAGCGTTGCCACCATGTATGGCCACACCTTC.

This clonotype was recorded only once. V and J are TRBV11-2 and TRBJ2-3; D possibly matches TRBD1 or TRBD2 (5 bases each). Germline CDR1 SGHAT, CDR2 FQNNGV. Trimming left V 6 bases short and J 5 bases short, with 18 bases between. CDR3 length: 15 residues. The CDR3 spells CASSEGSGNIDTQYF. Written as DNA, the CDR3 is TGTGCCAGCAGTGAGGGGAGCGGAAACATAGATACGCAGTATTTT.

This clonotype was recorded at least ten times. In nucleotides, the CDR3 is TGTGCCAGCAGTTTCCCAACTAGCGGGAGGGCCATTCAGTACTTC. Its protein product is CASSFPTSGRAIQYF. This chain uses TRBV28 with TRBJ2-4; 13 bases line up with TRBD2. With 3 bases clipped from V and 9 bases from J, the junction kept 5 bases outside the gene matches. The germline gives CDR1 MDHEN, CDR2 SYDVKM. CDR3 length: 15 amino acids.

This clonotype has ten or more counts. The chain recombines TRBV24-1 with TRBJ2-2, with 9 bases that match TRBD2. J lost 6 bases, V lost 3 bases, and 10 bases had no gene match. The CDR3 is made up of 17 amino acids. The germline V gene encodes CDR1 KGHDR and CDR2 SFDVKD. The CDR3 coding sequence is TGTGCCACCAGTGATCCGACTAGCGGTATTCTCGCCGGGGAGCTGTTTTTT. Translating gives CATSDPTSGILAGELFF.

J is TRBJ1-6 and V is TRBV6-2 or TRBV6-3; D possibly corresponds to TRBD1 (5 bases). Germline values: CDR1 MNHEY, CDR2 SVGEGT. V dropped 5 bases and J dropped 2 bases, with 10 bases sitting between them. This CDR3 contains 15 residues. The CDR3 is CASSDRDPYNSPLHF. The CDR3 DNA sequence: TGTGCCAGCAGTGACCGGGACCCCTATAATTCACCCCTCCACTTT.

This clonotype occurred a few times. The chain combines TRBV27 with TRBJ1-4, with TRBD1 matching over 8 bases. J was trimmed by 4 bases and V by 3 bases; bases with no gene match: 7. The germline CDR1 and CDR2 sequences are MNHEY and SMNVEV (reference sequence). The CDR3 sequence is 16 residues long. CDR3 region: CASSFLGQGYNEKLFF. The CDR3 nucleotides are TGTGCCAGCAGTTTCCTCGGACAGGGCTATAATGAAAAACTGTTTTTT.

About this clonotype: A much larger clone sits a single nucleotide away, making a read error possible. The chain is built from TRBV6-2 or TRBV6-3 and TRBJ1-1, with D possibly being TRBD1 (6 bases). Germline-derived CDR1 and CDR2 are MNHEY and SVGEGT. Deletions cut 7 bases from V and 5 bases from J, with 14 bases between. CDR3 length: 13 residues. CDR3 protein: CASNSGVYTEAFF. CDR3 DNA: TGTGCCAGCAATTCAGGGGTTTATACTGAAGCTTTCTTT.

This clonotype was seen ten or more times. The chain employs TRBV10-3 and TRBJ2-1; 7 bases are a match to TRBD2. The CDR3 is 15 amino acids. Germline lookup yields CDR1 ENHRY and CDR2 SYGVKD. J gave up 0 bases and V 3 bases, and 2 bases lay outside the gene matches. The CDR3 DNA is TGTGCCATCAGTGACGGGGGGAGCTCCTACAATGAGCAGTTCTTC. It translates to CAISDGGSSYNEQFF.

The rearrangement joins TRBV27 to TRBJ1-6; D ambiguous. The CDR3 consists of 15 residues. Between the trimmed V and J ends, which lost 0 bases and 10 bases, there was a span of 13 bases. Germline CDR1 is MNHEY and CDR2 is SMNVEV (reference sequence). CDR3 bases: TGTGCCAGCAGTTTATCGGGCCTACTTAAGTCACCCCTCCACTTT. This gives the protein CASSLSGLLKSPLHF.

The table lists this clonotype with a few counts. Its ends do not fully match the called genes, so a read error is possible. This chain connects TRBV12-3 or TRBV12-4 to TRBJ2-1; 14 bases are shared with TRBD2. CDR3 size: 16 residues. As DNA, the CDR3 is TGTGCCAGCCGGGGACTAGCGGGAGCTGGTGACAATGAGCAGCTCTTC. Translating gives CASRGLAGAGDNEQLF.

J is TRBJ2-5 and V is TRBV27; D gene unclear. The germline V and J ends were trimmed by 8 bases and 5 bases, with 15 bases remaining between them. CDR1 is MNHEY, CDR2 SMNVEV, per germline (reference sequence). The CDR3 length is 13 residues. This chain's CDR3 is CASAPRTLETQYF. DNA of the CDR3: TGTGCCAGCGCCCCGCGGACCTTGGAGACCCAGTACTTC.

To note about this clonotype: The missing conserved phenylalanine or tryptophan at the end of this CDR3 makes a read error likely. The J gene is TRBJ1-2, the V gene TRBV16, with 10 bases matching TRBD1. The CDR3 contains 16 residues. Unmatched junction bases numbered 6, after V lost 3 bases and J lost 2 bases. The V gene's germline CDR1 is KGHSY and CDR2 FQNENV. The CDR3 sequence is CASSHQGTGDNYGYTL. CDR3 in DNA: TGTGCCAGCAGCCACCAAGGGACAGGGGACAACTATGGCTACACCCTC.

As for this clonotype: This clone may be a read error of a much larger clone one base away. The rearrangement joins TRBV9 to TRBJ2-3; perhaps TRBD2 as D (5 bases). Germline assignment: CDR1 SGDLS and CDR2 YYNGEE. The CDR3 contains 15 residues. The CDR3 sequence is CASSVGSLAPDAQYF. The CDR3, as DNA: TGTGCCAGCAGCGTAGGGTCTCTAGCTCCAGATGCGCAGTATTTT.

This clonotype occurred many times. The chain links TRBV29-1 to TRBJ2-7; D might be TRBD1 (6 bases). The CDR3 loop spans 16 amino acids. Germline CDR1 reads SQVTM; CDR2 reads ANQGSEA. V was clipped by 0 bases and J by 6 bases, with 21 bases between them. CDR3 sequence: CSVEDSTQGIFTEQYF. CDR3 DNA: TGCAGCGTTGAAGATTCAACGCAGGGGATCTTCACCGAGCAGTACTTC.

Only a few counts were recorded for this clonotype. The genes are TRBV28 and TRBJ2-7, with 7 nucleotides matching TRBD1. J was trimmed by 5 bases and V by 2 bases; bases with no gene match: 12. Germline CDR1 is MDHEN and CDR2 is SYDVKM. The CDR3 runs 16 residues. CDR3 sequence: CASSLISGTVVDEQYF. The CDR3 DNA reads TGTGCCAGCAGTTTAATCTCCGGGACAGTCGTCGACGAGCAGTACTTC.